This TCR beta chain derives from a study of T cells in Graves' hyperthyroidism and ophthalmopathy (dated by TCRdb to 2018 to 2020). With respect to the entire study: Peripheral blood samples were taken at the time of initial diagnosis, prior to any treatment. To identify TCR V-J signatures that set the groups apart, the researchers used a discovery cohort of about a hundred patients, made up of 43 with Graves' ophthalmopathy and 55 to 65 with stable Graves' hyperthyroidism. Whether ophthalmopathy could be predicted prospectively was tested in an independent validation cohort made up of roughly 19 hyperthyroidism patients plus 17 patients who later progressed to ophthalmopathy. The 95 to 100 discovery patients were randomly divided into training and test sets at a 7:3 ratio. Thyroid tissue and blood T-cell repertoires from roughly six Graves' hyperthyroidism patients were also compared in the study. After blood sampling, hyperthyroidism patients were treated with methimazole at a starting dose of 30 mg daily, and ophthalmopathy patients were treated with high-dose intravenous methylprednisolone. The paper reports TCR Vbeta CDR3 sequencing of approximately 140 peripheral blood samples: under 45 ophthalmopathy, around 80 hyperthyroidism and about 17 progressor patients.

From the germline V gene (reference sequence), CDR1 is DFQATT and CDR2 is SNEGSKA. Relative to germline, V is 6 bases shorter and J is 1 base shorter, with 21 bases between their ends. The CDR3 measures 16 amino acids from cysteine to phenylalanine. CDR3 DNA only is kept here, 48 bases in frame from base 1. Only a few counts were recorded for this clonotype. Its antigen is not yet known. Qualities for individual bases were not recorded, and no much larger clone is one base off. Stable Graves' hyperthyroidism was defined as no progression to ophthalmopathy during 18 months of follow-up. The hyperthyroidism patients were between 18 and 65 years old and newly diagnosed, with a disease duration of less than 2 months. The study excluded patients with uncontrolled infections, other autoimmune diseases, pregnancy or lactation. Diagnoses relied on clinical symptoms, serum thyroxine and TRAb, thyroid ultrasound and orbital computed tomography. PBMCs were separated from approximately 9.9 ml of fresh peripheral blood using Ficoll-Paque density gradient centrifugation. Total RNA was extracted with Trizol reagent, and quality was checked on an Agilent 2100 Bioanalyzer.

Amplification of TCR beta CDR3 regions was carried out from RNA transcripts. The first round of RT-PCR for the TCR CDR3 was performed with the HTBI primer set and the Qiagen OneStep RT-PCR kit. The libraries were constructed in a second round of multiplex PCR and then size-selected and purified. The libraries were sequenced on an Illumina HiSeq2000 using paired-end 100 bp reads. As for how the authors treated the data: SOAPnuke was used to process the raw data, throwing out any read that contained adapters or uncalled bases, had a mean Phred below 15, or lacked an exact constant-primer or identifier match. COPE v1.2.5 was used to merge high-quality paired reads, and clonotypes were defined as unique nucleotide sequences. MiTCR v1.1 was used to align the clonotypes against IMGT TRBV, TRBD and TRBJ reference segments. Analysis was restricted to V-J combinations with a frequency above 0.0001, which covered roughly 99% of repertoires. A TCS score was defined as the ratio between F50 (clonal expansion) and ExV (chaos), using BLOSUM62-based TCRdist between CDR3 peptides within each V-J. Welch's t-statistics and random forest reduced fewer than 600 V-J features to some 14, which were used in a naive Bayes classifier (R e1071). TCRdb trimmed the raw reads at Q25, called clones with MiXCR and kept productive beta chains. Every CDR3 protein is listed once, alongside the most common genes and DNA of its rows. Here the V and J calls rest on TCRdb's processing, not on the authors' analysis. Here the sample has approximately 360,000 distinct CDR3 sequences; around a quarter occur a single time. The ten biggest clones cover around 70% of the sample.

The paper's findings and limits, for the study overall: No statistical method was used to fix the sample size in advance, and group allocation was not hidden from the investigators. Blood samples also contained most of the expanded thyroid clonotypes (frequency above 0.001), which suggests that blood repertoires may reflect thyroid immune responses. During validation, the model predicted progression to ophthalmopathy a median of about 5.9 months ahead of onset, with just under 71% sensitivity and 72% to 80% specificity. In cross-validation, a model built on a 13 V-J signature told ophthalmopathy apart from stable hyperthyroidism with under 90% sensitivity and roughly 83% specificity, and in testing the same model reached 80%/75%.

This chain joins TRBV20-1 to TRBJ2-5; the D gene is possibly TRBD1 or TRBD2, with 5 bases matching each. Input material: blood. The TCR sequence derives from a man between 45 and 60 years old with Graves' hyperthyroidism. The bases read TGCAGTGCCCCCCTCGACTCGGGACCCGTCCAAGAGACCCAGTACTTC. Translated, this is CSAPLDSGPVQETQYF.